The entry that follows covers one T cell receptor beta chain sequence. Its specificity is not known. The sample is drawn from a study of cytotoxic CD8 clonotypes in ibrutinib-treated CLL. Study as a whole: The authors obtained response samples at a median of approximately 11 months of treatment, range 6 to 36. Study results and caveats: An increase in clonality occurred at ibrutinib response, followed by a return toward baseline at progression.

CDR1 is SGDLS and CDR2 is YYNGEE in the germline V gene. CDR3 length: 17 residues. V lost 4 bases, J lost 5 bases, and 11 bases stayed unmatched. TCRdb keeps only in-frame clones here, not all; method: immunoSEQ multiplex PCR. The sample lists over 250,000 clones; 70% to 80% were seen once. The TCR was taken from a human donor with chronic lymphocytic leukemia. The source material was PBMCs, sampled at disease progression, from a patient treated with ibrutinib. V usage is TRBV9 and J usage is TRBJ2-2; 10 bases fit TRBD1. The CDR3 DNA reads as TGTGCCAGCAGCCCTCAGACAGGGGGCATAGGAACCGGGGAGCTGTTTTTT. Translation gives CASSPQTGGIGTGELFF.